This paragraph reports one T cell receptor (beta chain). Its antigen is as yet unknown. 60 Vbeta and 13 Jbeta primers were used in PCR. Sequencing used immunoSEQ multiplex PCR; TCRdb keeps in-frame clones, though not all of them. This table has around 190,000 clones, just under 80% appearing once. The source of the sample is a study of cytomegalovirus exposure and HLA in healthy donors. Study details: The Caucasian-associated ancestry cluster held 65% to 90% of 300 to 450 genotyped donors. Points from the study as a whole: Earlier findings revealed that most TCR beta V segments proved productive either about 87% or about 30% of the time. Both high specificity and high sensitivity reportedly marked the classifier's diagnosis of cytomegalovirus status. Common viral pathogens seemed, in a later analysis, to connect with several of the most significant clusters.

Sequenced: PBMCs. This receptor was identified in a female donor in good health and CMV-seronegative.

The CDR3 spells CASSLGLALSTDTQYF. DNA of the CDR3: TGTGCCAGCAGCCTGGGACTAGCGTTGAGCACAGATACGCAGTATTTT. The chain uses TRBV7-3 and TRBJ2-3; 10 bases map to TRBD2. CDR1 and CDR2 (germline): SGHTA, FQGTGA. CDR3 length: 16 amino acids. With V trimmed by 5 bases and J by 0 bases, 5 bases remained unmatched.